This T cell receptor beta chain was profiled in a study of CD8+CD57+ T cells in acquired aplastic anemia. Study-level background: Sorted CD4+ and CD8+ cells gave an average of around 3 ug of DNA. Where healthy donors were concerned, CD4+ cells averaged about 11 million reads.

General study points: The study identified more than 25 CD8+ CDR3 sequences shared by patients and controls. No significant patient-versus-control difference appeared in CD8+ Simpson's diversity.

A remark on this clonotype: Its specificity is unknown. A much larger clone lies one base from this, so it may be a read error.

The CDR3 spans 15 residues. Germline CDR1 and CDR2: SGHAT and FQNNGV. V was clipped by 4 bases and J by 1 base, with 13 bases between them. Both TCR beta VDJ combination and CDR3 sequence profiling were carried out. Genomic DNA was the template for this profiling. Each CDR3 protein is one row after TCRdb ran MiXCR on the reads. The profile shows some 140,000 distinct CDR3 sequences, 41% of them singletons. This TCR came from a human donor in good health, serving as a control. The chain employs TRBV11-2 and TRBJ1-1; perhaps TRBD1 as D (5 bases). The material sequenced was sorted CD4+, CD8+, or CD8+CD57+ T cells (not recorded which) from PBMCs. Here the CDR3 DNA reads TGTGCCAGCAGCTGGAGACGGGACGGGAACACTGAAGCTTTCTTT. As protein: CASSWRRDGNTEAFF.